Below, one T cell receptor beta chain is given with its context. The CDR3 runs to 15 residues. The germline gives CDR1 SEHNR, CDR2 FQNEAQ (reference sequence). V was trimmed by 5 bases and J by 5 bases, leaving 15 bases between them. Alongside a J-beta primer mix, a sample-barcoded 5' primer served in a second PCR lasting about 6 to 12 cycles. TCRdb processed the 5' RACE reads anew with MiXCR; each CDR3 protein has one entry. The sample records approximately 850,000 distinct CDR3 sequences, roughly 60% being singletons. The sample is drawn from a study of blood T cells in healthy people across ages. The chain recombines TRBV7-9 with TRBJ1-4, with D unclear. The specimen was blood. The clonotype originates from a man aged 25 to 45 in good health. The CDR3 reads CASSANTNLNEKLFF. CDR3 in DNA: TGTGCCAGCAGCGCGAACACTAATCTAAATGAAAAACTGTTTTTT.